This TCR beta chain was found in a study of T cells after yellow fever vaccination. Study-level points and caveats: Most clones from primary vaccination were detected again post-booster (approximately 96% CD4, 88% CD8). Researchers cautioned that FACS-sorted repertoires could harbor abundant clonotypes contaminating from the bulk population.

The CDR3 consists of 11 residues. Germline V gene data show CDR1 as SEHNR and CDR2 as FQNEAQ (reference sequence). V was pared by 10 bases and J by 6 bases, with 12 bases between. TCRdb re-analysed the 5' RACE reads in MiXCR, keeping a single row per CDR3 protein. Here the sample spans 28,000 or so distinct CDR3 sequences, approximately 4.4% being singletons. This clonotype was seen many times. Its antigen is undetermined. Sequenced here: CD8+ T cells sorted from PBMCs, sampled 5 days after the yellow fever booster vaccination. The chain carries TRBV7-9 and TRBJ1-1; no definite D call. The TCR originated in a man aged 30 to 39 who received the YFV17D yellow fever vaccine. CDR3 sequence (DNA): TGTGCCATCCGGTCGCCCGCTGAAGCTTTCTTT. Translating it yields CAIRSPAEAFF.